These 14 T cell receptor beta chains came from one sample sequenced in a study of shared clonotypes between healthy human individuals (TCRdb year 2020). The library was built by means of the immunoSEQ multiplex PCR assay. TCRdb's version of the immuneACCESS table is confined to in-frame rearrangements and falls short of the full clone set. An unresolved V gene accounts for under half of the shortfall where checked; the remainder is of unknown origin. The sample yields 1.6 million or so clones; roughly 95% were counted once. Roughly 1.2% of the sample comes from the top ten. The sequenced sample consisted of naive CD4+ T cells sorted from blood. The cell subset or site label, as the study defines it: CD45RA+ positively selected. The source is a man younger than 40 in good health.

The chain uses TRBV5-1 and TRBJ1-4, with D unclear. The CDR3 contains 16 residues. Deletions cut 0 bases from V and 8 bases from J, with 17 bases between. Germline-derived CDR1 and CDR2 are SGHRS and YFSETQ. CDR3 residues: CASSLDSPGLREKLFF. In nucleotides, the CDR3 is TGCGCCAGCAGCTTGGATTCCCCCGGCTTGCGAGAAAAACTGTTTTTT.

The chain joins TRBV4-3 to TRBJ1-1; D is possibly TRBD1 (5 bases). Trimming took off 0 bases at V and 1 base at J, with 15 bases between the two ends. Per the germline V gene, CDR1 is LGHNA and CDR2 is YSLEER. The CDR3 loop spans 17 amino acids. For the CDR3, the DNA is TGCGCCAGCAGCCAAGAATTACTATATGGGGGGAACACTGAAGCTTTCTTT. Translation gives CASSQELLYGGNTEAFF.

The rearrangement uses TRBV11-2 and TRBJ2-3; TRBD2 aligns across 8 bases. V lost 4 bases to trimming and J lost 0 bases; unmatched junction nucleotides: 9. This CDR3 is 17 amino acids long. Germline-derived CDR1 and CDR2 are SGHAT and FQNNGV. The DNA of the CDR3 is TGTGCCAGCAGCTCCTATTCGTCGGGAGGGAGCACAGATACGCAGTATTTT. Its translation: CASSSYSSGGSTDTQYF.

The chain combines TRBV30 with TRBJ2-2; D is undetermined. Trimming stripped 2 bases from V and 4 bases from J, with 8 bases between. In germline, CDR1 is GTSNPN, CDR2 SVGIG (reference sequence). The CDR3 is 13 residues long. CDR3 loop: CAWSYLFTGELFF. In nucleotides, the CDR3 is TGTGCCTGGAGTTATCTATTCACCGGGGAGCTGTTTTTT.

The chain carries TRBV5-6 and TRBJ2-3; no firm D call. Germline V gene data show CDR1 as SGHDT and CDR2 as YYEEEE. The ends were cut back, 3 bases at V and 0 bases at J, with 14 bases in the middle. This CDR3 contains 16 residues. CDR3 sequence (DNA): TGTGCCAGCAGCTCCGCGAACAAGCGAAGCACAGATACGCAGTATTTT. This gives the protein CASSSANKRSTDTQYF.

The chain has TRBV25-1 and TRBJ2-3; D may be TRBD1 (6 bases). Trimming pared 2 bases from V and 4 bases from J, leaving 7 bases between. The CDR3 is 13 amino acids. Per germline, CDR1 MGHDK and CDR2 SYGVNS. Written as DNA, the CDR3 is TGTGCCAGCAGTGAAGGGGGCTCAGATACGCAGTATTTT. Encoded protein: CASSEGGSDTQYF.

The chain combines TRBV5-4 with TRBJ2-5, with 16 nucleotides matching TRBD2. CDR3 length: 19 amino acids. The germline V gene encodes CDR1 SGHNT and CDR2 YYREEE (reference sequence). V dropped 0 bases and J dropped 4; count of bases not matched to a gene: 9. CDR3 region: CASSLVAGTSGRAGETQYF. In DNA form, the CDR3 reads TGTGCCAGCAGCTTGGTTGCTGGGACTAGCGGGAGGGCGGGAGAGACCCAGTACTTC.

The DNA of the CDR3 is TGTGCCAGCAAGGGACTAGCGAGCCTGAATGAGCAGTTCTTC. Translated: CASKGLASLNEQFF. The chain is built from TRBV6-1 and TRBJ2-1; 10 bases map to TRBD2. The CDR3 is made up of 14 amino acids. Germline lookup yields CDR1 MNHNS and CDR2 SASEGT. Germline trimming cut 7 bases from V and 7 bases from J; bases unmatched to any gene: 7.

The chain has TRBV6-1 and TRBJ1-4; no reliable D call. The CDR3 is 12 residues long. The germline CDR1 and CDR2 sequences are MNHNS and SASEGT. V was shortened by 3 bases and J by 6 bases, with 5 bases between the two germline ends. CDR3 coding DNA: TGTGCCAGCAGTGAGTGGGATGAAAAACTGTTTTTT. Translation gives CASSEWDEKLFF.

This chain connects TRBV15 to TRBJ2-5, with 7 bases matching TRBD2. This CDR3 has 18 residues. With V trimmed by 3 bases and J by 5 bases, 18 bases remained unmatched. Germline CDR1 and CDR2: LNHNV and YYDKDF (reference sequence). The CDR3 region is CATSREVSFAGVRETQYF. The DNA of the CDR3 is TGTGCCACCAGCAGGGAGGTTTCGTTCGCGGGAGTAAGGGAGACCCAGTACTTC.

This rearrangement joins TRBV19 to TRBJ2-5, with TRBD1 identical over 7 bases. This CDR3 contains 15 residues. Germline V CDR1 and CDR2: LNHDA, SQIVND (reference sequence). J was trimmed by 4 bases and V by 3 bases; bases with no gene match: 8. CDR3 nucleotides: TGTGCCAGTAGTATTCAGACAGGGCGGCGAGAGACCCAGTACTTC. Protein sequence: CASSIQTGRRETQYF.

V is TRBV27 and J is TRBJ1-2; D uncertain. V lost 3 bases and J lost 6, with 11 bases in between. The germline V gene encodes CDR1 MNHEY and CDR2 SMNVEV (reference sequence). This CDR3 has 13 amino acids. In DNA form, the CDR3 reads TGTGCCAGCAGTTTCCGAGGGAAGGATGGCTACACCTTC. Protein sequence: CASSFRGKDGYTF.

This rearrangement joins TRBV7-9 to TRBJ2-7, with D possibly being TRBD2 (6 bases). CDR3 size: 16 residues. CDR1 is SEHNR, CDR2 FQNEAQ, per germline (reference sequence). V was pared by 4 bases and J by 4 bases, with 20 bases between. The chain's CDR3 is CASSSLAFGSGYEQYF. The DNA of the CDR3 is TGTGCCAGCAGCTCATTAGCTTTCGGGAGTGGATACGAGCAGTACTTC.

A single count supports this clone. The rearrangement uses TRBV5-5 and TRBJ2-3; tentative D call: TRBD1 (6 bases). The CDR3 loop spans 15 amino acids. V lost 4 bases and J 5 bases, leaving 17 bases between the germline ends. CDR1 is SGHKS, CDR2 YYEKEE, per germline (reference sequence). The CDR3 spells CASSVDRPLIDTQYF. Written as DNA, the CDR3 is TGTGCCAGCAGCGTAGACAGGCCCCTCATAGATACGCAGTATTTT.